These T cell receptor beta chains were read from a single sample in a study of T cells in Graves' hyperthyroidism and ophthalmopathy. TCRdb called the multiplex PCR reads again in MiXCR, with one record for every CDR3 protein. The top ten clones hold roughly 29% of a sample with 470,000 or so distinct CDR3 sequences, under 25% of them seen once. The material sequenced was blood. These receptors were obtained from a man between 18 and 35 years old with Graves' hyperthyroidism. Both conserved end residues are part of each CDR3. Each record gives: clone size, D gene, V gene, J gene, CDR3 protein, CDR3 DNA. The D gene is left open where the match is weak. Some rows have no size entry. The others give once, few or many, or a class for an expanded clone.

size: many
D: TRBD2
V: TRBV20-1
J: TRBJ2-7
CDR3: CSAPLGTGGSYEQYF
DNA: TGCAGTGCTCCCCTTGGGACGGGGGGGTCCTACGAGCAGTACTTC

size: many
D: -
V: TRBV29-1
J: TRBJ2-2
CDR3: CSVGSFNTGELFF
DNA: TGCAGCGTTGGAAGTTTCAACACCGGGGAGCTGTTTTTT

size: many
D: TRBD1
V: TRBV7-9
J: TRBJ1-2
CDR3: CASSSVPGTEGYTF
DNA: TGTGCCAGCAGCTCCGTCCCAGGGACAGAGGGCTACACCTTC

size: -
D: TRBD1
V: TRBV19
J: TRBJ2-2
CDR3: CASTFDPRATGENTGELFF
DNA: TGTGCCAGCACATTTGACCCTCGTGCGACAGGGGAAAACACCGGGGAGCTGTTTTTT

size: many
D: -
V: TRBV6-1
J: TRBJ1-1
CDR3: CASSEEESGLGTEAFF
DNA: TGTGCCAGCAGTGAAGAGGAGTCTGGCCTCGGCACTGAAGCTTTCTTT

size: -
D: TRBD2
V: TRBV2
J: TRBJ2-7
CDR3: CASSLTSGGAKPYEQYF
DNA: TGTGCCAGCAGCCTGACTAGCGGGGGAGCGAAGCCCTACGAGCAGTACTTC

size: -
D: TRBD1
V: TRBV25-1
J: TRBJ2-2
CDR3: CASSDSGQGNTGELFF
DNA: TGTGCCAGCAGTGACTCCGGACAGGGGAACACCGGGGAGCTGTTTTTT

size: many
D: -
V: TRBV6-5
J: TRBJ1-6
CDR3: CASSYSRDNSSPLHF
DNA: TGTGCCAGCAGTTACTCGAGGGACAATTCTTCACCCCTCCACTTT

size: -
D: -
V: TRBV20-1
J: TRBJ1-1
CDR3: CSARAPDTEACF
DNA: TGCAGTGCTAGAGCGCCGGACACTGAAGCTTGCTTT

size: many
D: -
V: TRBV5-1
J: TRBJ2-2
CDR3: CASSFLGTGNTGELFF
DNA: TGCGCCAGCAGCTTCCTAGGGACTGGGAACACCGGGGAGCTGTTTTTT

size: -
D: -
V: TRBV6-1
J: TRBJ1-2
CDR3: CASTAGAYGYTF
DNA: TGTGCCAGCACCGCAGGGGCCTATGGCTACACCTTC

size: -
D: -
V: TRBV20-1
J: TRBJ2-7
CDR3: CSAITGSGIAYEQYF
DNA: TGCAGTGCTATAACGGGGAGCGGAATCGCCTACGAGCAGTACTTC

size: many
D: -
V: TRBV30
J: TRBJ1-1
CDR3: CAWSTESPEAFF
DNA: TGTGCCTGGAGTACCGAATCCCCTGAAGCTTTCTTT

size: -
D: TRBD1
V: TRBV20-1
J: TRBJ1-2
CDR3: CSAHYSGQARGYTF
DNA: TGCAGTGCCCATTACTCCGGACAGGCAAGGGGCTACACCTTC

size: -
D: -
V: TRBV7-9
J: TRBJ2-7
CDR3: CASSVRDTYEQYF
DNA: TGTGCCAGCAGCGTTCGGGACACCTACGAGCAGTACTTC

size: -
D: -
V: TRBV28
J: TRBJ1-1
CDR3: CASSLSPKGAEAFF
DNA: TGTGCCAGCAGTTTAAGCCCAAAGGGGGCTGAAGCTTTCTTT

size: -
D: TRBD1
V: TRBV12-3/TRBV12-4
J: TRBJ2-2
CDR3: CASSKGQGNTGELFF
DNA: TGTGCCAGCAGTAAGGGACAGGGCAACACCGGGGAGCTGTTTTTT

size: few
D: -
V: TRBV29-1
J: TRBJ1-1
CDR3: CSVALPTEAFF
DNA: TGCAGCGTTGCCCTCCCGACTGAAGCTTTCTTT

size: many
D: TRBD2
V: TRBV7-8
J: TRBJ2-7
CDR3: CASSLRILAGVDEQYF
DNA: TGTGCCAGCAGCTTGCGTATACTAGCGGGGGTCGACGAGCAGTACTTC

size: many
D: -
V: TRBV6-2/TRBV6-3
J: TRBJ1-2
CDR3: CASSSLGLGGYTF
DNA: TGTGCCAGCAGTTCCCTCGGACTTGGAGGCTACACCTTC

size: -
D: -
V: TRBV27
J: TRBJ2-7
CDR3: CASSTSPDGYEQYF
DNA: TGTGCCAGCAGTACCAGCCCGGATGGCTACGAGCAGTACTTC

size: -
D: -
V: TRBV6-1
J: TRBJ1-2
CDR3: CASSPLLGSGYTF
DNA: TGTGCCAGCAGTCCCCTCTTAGGTAGTGGCTACACCTTC

size: many
D: -
V: TRBV7-9
J: TRBJ1-2
CDR3: CASSLAPSLYGYTF
DNA: TGTGCCAGCAGCTTAGCGCCGAGCCTATATGGCTACACCTTC

size: many
D: -
V: TRBV2
J: TRBJ2-5
CDR3: CASTGTFGQETQYF
DNA: TGTGCCAGCACCGGGACCTTCGGCCAAGAGACCCAGTACTTC

size: -
D: TRBD2
V: TRBV27
J: TRBJ2-4
CDR3: CASSLGGLALAKNIQYF
DNA: TGTGCCAGCAGTTTAGGGGGACTAGCCCTAGCCAAAAACATTCAGTACTTC

size: many
D: -
V: TRBV6-1
J: TRBJ1-1
CDR3: CASTPPWGTEAFF
DNA: TGTGCCAGCACCCCACCGTGGGGAACTGAAGCTTTCTTT

size: -
D: -
V: TRBV2
J: TRBJ2-3
CDR3: CASKRVYNTDTQYF
DNA: TGTGCCAGCAAGCGGGTATATAACACAGATACGCAGTATTTT

size: few
D: -
V: TRBV12-3/TRBV12-4
J: TRBJ2-7
CDR3: CASSLEGNPELGEQYF
DNA: TGTGCCAGCAGTTTAGAAGGGAACCCCGAACTCGGGGAGCAGTACTTC

size: many
D: -
V: TRBV6-2/TRBV6-3
J: TRBJ1-1
CDR3: CATRDLNTEAFF
DNA: TGTGCCACCAGAGACCTGAACACTGAAGCTTTCTTT

size: many
D: -
V: TRBV12-3/TRBV12-4
J: TRBJ2-2
CDR3: CASSSIPNTGELFF
DNA: TGTGCCAGCAGTTCAATCCCAAACACCGGGGAGCTGTTTTTT

size: -
D: -
V: TRBV12-3/TRBV12-4
J: TRBJ2-7
CDR3: CASSSPYRDYEQYF
DNA: TGTGCCAGCAGTTCGCCCTACAGGGACTACGAGCAGTACTTC

size: many
D: -
V: TRBV15
J: TRBJ1-5
CDR3: CATSKEFRGNQPQHF
DNA: TGTGCCACCAGCAAAGAGTTCAGGGGAAATCAGCCCCAGCATTTT

size: -
D: TRBD2
V: TRBV4-1
J: TRBJ2-5
CDR3: CASSLGRLAGDQETQYF
DNA: TGCGCCAGCAGCCTCGGCAGGCTAGCGGGGGACCAAGAGACCCAGTACTTC

size: many
D: -
V: TRBV28
J: TRBJ1-3
CDR3: CASSSLPSGNTIYF
DNA: TGTGCCAGCAGTTCCCTGCCCTCTGGAAACACCATATATTTT

size: -
D: -
V: TRBV27
J: TRBJ2-2
CDR3: CASSLFTGVRTGELFF
DNA: TGTGCCAGCAGTTTATTCACGGGGGTTCGCACCGGGGAGCTGTTTTTT

size: many
D: -
V: TRBV6-5
J: TRBJ1-5
CDR3: CASSSGWNQPQHF
DNA: TGTGCCAGCAGCTCAGGGTGGAATCAGCCCCAGCATTTT

size: many
D: -
V: TRBV12-3/TRBV12-4
J: TRBJ2-2
CDR3: CASSLTYTGELFF
DNA: TGTGCCAGCAGCCTGACATATACCGGGGAGCTGTTTTTT

size: -
D: -
V: TRBV11-2
J: TRBJ2-2
CDR3: CASRSLAGGNTGELFF
DNA: TGTGCCAGCAGGAGCCTCGCAGGAGGGAACACCGGGGAGCTGTTTTTT

size: many
D: TRBD1
V: TRBV6-2/TRBV6-3
J: TRBJ1-1
CDR3: CASSYWPGGARDTEAFF
DNA: TGTGCCAGCAGTTACTGGCCAGGGGGCGCGAGGGATACTGAAGCTTTCTTT

size: -
D: -
V: TRBV4-1
J: TRBJ2-5
CDR3: CASSQGFGGGRETQYF
DNA: TGCGCCAGCAGCCAAGGGTTTGGCGGGGGCCGAGAGACCCAGTACTTC

size: many
D: -
V: TRBV5-4
J: TRBJ1-2
CDR3: CASRPGPSRGDYGYTF
DNA: TGTGCCAGCAGGCCCGGCCCTTCAAGGGGGGACTATGGCTACACCTTC

size: many
D: -
V: TRBV6-2/TRBV6-3
J: TRBJ1-1
CDR3: CASSYEANTEAFF
DNA: TGTGCCAGCAGTTACGAAGCGAACACTGAAGCTTTCTTT

size: many
D: -
V: TRBV30
J: TRBJ2-2
CDR3: CAWSVRGGGELFF
DNA: TGTGCCTGGAGTGTCCGAGGGGGCGGGGAGCTGTTTTTT

size: many
D: -
V: TRBV11-2
J: TRBJ1-1
CDR3: CASSPEYVMNTEAFF
DNA: TGTGCCAGCAGCCCAGAGTACGTTATGAACACTGAAGCTTTCTTT

size: many
D: -
V: TRBV19
J: TRBJ2-4
CDR3: CASSFAGPRNIQYF
DNA: TGTGCCAGTAGTTTCGCCGGGCCCCGAAACATTCAGTACTTC

size: many
D: TRBD2
V: TRBV19
J: TRBJ2-7
CDR3: CASSRASGLSSYEQYF
DNA: TGTGCCAGTAGCCGGGCTAGCGGATTAAGCTCCTACGAGCAGTACTTC

size: -
D: -
V: TRBV4-1
J: TRBJ2-5
CDR3: CASSHRVVQETQYF
DNA: TGCGCCAGCAGCCACAGGGTGGTCCAAGAGACCCAGTACTTC

size: many
D: -
V: TRBV3-1
J: TRBJ1-1
CDR3: CASSPGHLSPSPDRLNTEAFF
DNA: TGTGCCAGCAGCCCAGGACACCTCTCCCCTAGCCCCGATCGGCTGAACACTGAAGCTTTCTTT

size: many
D: TRBD1
V: TRBV24-1
J: TRBJ2-7
CDR3: CATSDSGTGGYEQYF
DNA: TGTGCCACCAGTGATTCCGGGACAGGGGGCTACGAGCAGTACTTC

size: -
D: -
V: TRBV7-9
J: TRBJ2-5
CDR3: CASSLEMGAETQYF
DNA: TGTGCCAGCAGCTTAGAAATGGGGGCGGAGACCCAGTACTTC

size: many
D: -
V: TRBV19
J: TRBJ1-1
CDR3: CASSIDREGRNTEAFF
DNA: TGTGCCAGTAGTATAGATCGGGAGGGGAGGAACACTGAAGCTTTCTTT

size: many
D: -
V: TRBV7-8
J: TRBJ1-1
CDR3: CASSLSRDTEAFF
DNA: TGTGCCAGCAGCTTAAGTCGGGACACTGAAGCTTTCTTT

size: -
D: -
V: TRBV20-1
J: TRBJ2-7
CDR3: CSAGQPREQYF
DNA: TGCAGTGCTGGACAGCCCCGAGAGCAGTACTTC

size: -
D: -
V: TRBV11-1
J: TRBJ1-2
CDR3: CASSLSEGRGSSGYTF
DNA: TGTGCCAGCAGCTTAAGTGAAGGCAGGGGATCTAGCGGCTACACCTTC

size: many
D: -
V: TRBV12-3/TRBV12-4
J: TRBJ1-1
CDR3: CASSLPLTEAFF
DNA: TGTGCCAGCAGTTTGCCTCTAACTGAAGCTTTCTTT

size: many
D: -
V: TRBV30
J: TRBJ2-7
CDR3: CAWSVGGNYEQYF
DNA: TGTGCCTGGAGTGTGGGGGGCAACTACGAGCAGTACTTC

size: many
D: TRBD1
V: TRBV11-2
J: TRBJ2-2
CDR3: CASVQGQYTGELFF
DNA: TGTGCCAGTGTGCAGGGACAGTACACCGGGGAGCTGTTTTTT

size: few
D: TRBD2
V: TRBV4-1
J: TRBJ2-7
CDR3: CASSPTSGGALYEQYF
DNA: TGCGCCAGCAGCCCGACTAGCGGGGGGGCTCTCTACGAGCAGTACTTC